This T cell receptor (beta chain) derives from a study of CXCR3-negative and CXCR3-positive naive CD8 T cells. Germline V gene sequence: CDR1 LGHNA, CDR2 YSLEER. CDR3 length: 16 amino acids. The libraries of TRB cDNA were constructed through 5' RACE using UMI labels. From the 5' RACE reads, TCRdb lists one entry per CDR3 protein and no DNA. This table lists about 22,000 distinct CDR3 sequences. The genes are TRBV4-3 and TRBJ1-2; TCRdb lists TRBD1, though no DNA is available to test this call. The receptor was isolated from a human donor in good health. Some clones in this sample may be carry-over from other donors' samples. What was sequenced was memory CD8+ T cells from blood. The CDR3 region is CASSQETGKKEDGYTF.